The rows below give T cell receptor beta chains drawn from one sample of a study of human T cells and chemical hapten exposure. Via MiXCR, TCRdb re-called the RACE reads, giving one row per CDR3 protein. The table shows about 120,000 distinct CDR3 sequences, with 13% occurring only once. The material sequenced was whole blood, taken in connection with sensitization to the hapten diphenylcyclopropenone (DPC). These receptors all stem from a woman under 30 with alopecia areata. Some clones in this sample may be carry-over from other donors' samples. Each CDR3 is given with its conserved first and last residue.

j_gene | v_gene | CDR3aa
TRBJ1-2 | TRBV6-1 | CASLTGGLGYGYTF
TRBJ2-7 | TRBV30 | CAWSRDGGYEQYF
TRBJ2-5 | TRBV6-5 | CASRPGALIGTGTQYF
TRBJ2-2 | TRBV11-2 | CASSFGGGLSNTGELFF
TRBJ1-5 | TRBV29-1 | CSVVTGGNQPQHF
TRBJ1-4 | TRBV11-2 | CASSRHTGENEKLFF
TRBJ2-5 | TRBV7-3 | CASSRRDGKETKYF
TRBJ1-1 | TRBV18 | CASSRQSMNTEAFF
TRBJ2-2 | TRBV6-2/TRBV6-3 | CASIPGDRVAGELFF
TRBJ1-1 | TRBV3-1 | CASSQPDRTEAFF
TRBJ2-5 | TRBV6-2/TRBV6-3 | CASSYSPGGVSETQYF
TRBJ2-5 | TRBV4-2 | CASSQDLLRRDQETQYF
TRBJ2-7 | TRBV29-1 | CSVGLAGFSYEQYF
TRBJ2-7 | TRBV7-2 | CASSRTGATSYEQYF
TRBJ2-7 | TRBV7-9 | CASSFDITYEQYF
TRBJ1-1 | TRBV20-1 | CSATRDWGTGRRGEAFF
TRBJ2-7 | TRBV6-1 | CASSAPRTGDTSYEQYF
TRBJ1-1 | TRBV7-9 | CASSDRDSGTEAFF
TRBJ1-6 | TRBV7-9 | CASSLEASPLHF
TRBJ1-2 | TRBV3-1 | CASSPEGGHGYTF
TRBJ2-1 | TRBV5-1 | CASSGWTSGARLLQFF
TRBJ2-2 | TRBV7-2 | CASSSLAGRAGELFF
TRBJ2-3 | TRBV10-2 | CASSQSLSDTQYF
TRBJ2-3 | TRBV28 | CASSAGAGGNTDTQYF
TRBJ2-7 | TRBV7-9 | CASSSGTGTGPYEQYF
TRBJ2-7 | TRBV6-1 | CASRERGDYEQYF
TRBJ2-2 | TRBV7-2 | CASSLAAGVRTGELFF
TRBJ2-2 | TRBV27 | CASSPPLGPGELFF
TRBJ2-3 | TRBV7-9 | CASRLSGASTDTQYF
TRBJ2-7 | TRBV20-1 | CSVSSGRSSYEQYF
TRBJ2-7 | TRBV20-1 | CSANSAGGNTYEQYF
TRBJ2-3 | TRBV12-3/TRBV12-4 | CASSFGDTQYF
TRBJ2-1 | TRBV20-1 | CSARRAGTGDYNEQFF
TRBJ2-5 | TRBV11-2 | CASNDWGPQETQYF
TRBJ2-7 | TRBV20-1 | CSPARGTYEQYF
TRBJ1-6 | TRBV20-1 | CSARDPGARSPLHF
TRBJ2-1 | TRBV3-1 | CASSQVGQPDNEQFF
TRBJ1-6 | TRBV20-1 | CSARVAGIQDNSPLHF
TRBJ1-5 | TRBV25-1 | CASSDGSRNQPQHF
TRBJ2-7 | TRBV20-1 | CSASRQSYEQYF
TRBJ2-1 | TRBV7-9 | CASSLGTQAKYLSSYNEQFF
TRBJ1-6 | TRBV12-3/TRBV12-4 | CASSPPRGKNSPLHF
TRBJ2-7 | TRBV12-3/TRBV12-4 | CASSKSWGEQYF
TRBJ2-7 | TRBV10-2 | CASSDAYRPSYEQYF
TRBJ2-7 | TRBV6-1 | CASSERSYEQYF
TRBJ2-1 | TRBV14 | CASSGPGQPTYNEQFF
TRBJ2-2 | TRBV6-2/TRBV6-3 | CASSYMERVNTGELFF
TRBJ1-3 | TRBV15 | CATSMRVGNTIYF
TRBJ1-1 | TRBV29-1 | CSVESGESAFF
TRBJ2-7 | TRBV9 | CASSVDGSRDEQYF
TRBJ1-6 | TRBV28 | CASSKGQTNSPLHF
TRBJ2-5 | TRBV6-6 | CASSDTSGGGETQYF
TRBJ2-1 | TRBV18 | CASSTSKSWDYNEQFF
TRBJ2-5 | TRBV18 | CASSLSGGQETQYF
TRBJ2-1 | TRBV6-2/TRBV6-3 | CARLEDSYNEQFF
TRBJ1-4 | TRBV14 | CASSQGGTGVKEKLFF
TRBJ2-3 | TRBV11-3 | CASSPRGTTDTQYF
TRBJ2-5 | TRBV7-8 | CASSLGAGGLLETQYF
TRBJ1-4 | TRBV9 | CASGTNEKLFF